This TCR beta chain was obtained from a study of T cell responses to AZD1222 COVID-19 vaccine. A remark on this clone: Its antigen is unknown.

The study, taken as a whole, reports: There were vaccine-associated CD4 TCRs across spike, dominant at 160-218 and 743-854. After the peak T cell response, and only then, were repertoires sampled.

Trimming removed 3 bases from V and 0 bases from J, with 14 bases in between. CDR3 length equals 17 residues. CDR1 is SEHNR, CDR2 FQNEAQ, per germline (reference sequence). The repertoire was sequenced with immunoSEQ multiplex PCR; TCRdb's copy has only in-frame clones and lacks some. The data show about 140,000 clones, approximately 90% seen once. Sequenced here: peripheral blood, sampled 28 days after the second AZD1222 dose. The chain links TRBV7-9 to TRBJ1-4; D unresolved. This TCR was sampled from an adult who received the AZD1222 COVID-19 vaccine. Here the CDR3 DNA reads TGTGCCAGCAGCTTTCTTCAAAGGCAAGCAACTAATGAAAAACTGTTTTTT. Translation: CASSFLQRQATNEKLFF.